The present T cell receptor beta chain was sequenced within a study of blood T cell repertoires in COVID-19. The CDR3 length is 16 residues. CDR1 SGHDT and CDR2 YYEEEE come from the germline V gene. V was trimmed by 0 bases and J by 3 bases, leaving 15 bases between them. The table came from immunoSEQ multiplex PCR; TCRdb's copy has only in-frame clones and leaves some out. The sample yields fewer than 350,000 clones, about 85% seen once. Sequencing was performed on PBMCs or T cells enriched from blood (not recorded which). The chain uses TRBV5-6 and TRBJ1-1, with D possibly TRBD1 on 5 matching bases. The clonotype was recovered from a woman aged 45-60 years who had recovered from COVID-19. Here the CDR3 DNA reads TGTGCCAGCAGCTTGGCCGGGAGGGGCACCCACACTGAAGCTTTCTTT. Protein sequence: CASSLAGRGTHTEAFF.